This is a list of T cell receptor beta chains from one sample in a study of OX40 agonist ivuxolimab in advanced cancers. The protocol was immunoSEQ multiplex PCR, while the TCRdb copy is restricted to in-frame clones and leaves out a portion. The table records 15,000 to 20,000 clones, roughly 80% of them present only once. The source material was CD4+ or CD8+ T cells sorted from blood, sampled in a trial of the OX40 agonist ivuxolimab. The receptor source for this set is an adult with an advanced solid tumor such as melanoma, head and neck, liver or kidney cancer. The CDR3 runs from the conserved cysteine through the conserved F or W. D genes are given only for firm matches. Not every row has a clone size; where given, it reads once, few, many or a size class.

V gene	J gene	D gene	clone size	CDR3 length	CDR3 DNA	CDR3 protein
TRBV7-2	TRBJ1-6	.	.	15	TGCGCCAGCAGCCAAGTCGGTGGCGAATACGGACCCCTCCACTTT	CASSQVGGEYGPLHF
TRBV6-5	TRBJ2-5	.	.	14	TGTGCCAGCAGTTACGGCGGGGTACAAGAGACCCAGTACTTC	CASSYGGVQETQYF
TRBV10-2	TRBJ2-1	TRBD1	.	18	TGCGCCAGCAGTTTTGACAGGGCGAAAGCCCTCTCCTACAATGAGCAGTTCTTC	CASSFDRAKALSYNEQFF
TRBV19	TRBJ2-1	TRBD2	.	16	TGTGCCAGTAGTATCACGACTAGCGGGGGGTTTCATGAGCAGTTCTTC	CASSITTSGGFHEQFF
TRBV5-1	TRBJ1-2	.	.	17	TGCGCCAGCAGCTCCGATCCCAGTTACGTGGACTATTATGGCTACACCTTC	CASSSDPSYVDYYGYTF
TRBV28	TRBJ2-7	TRBD1	.	14	TGTGCCAGCAGTTTACGGACAGGGTTATACGAGCAGTACTTC	CASSLRTGLYEQYF
TRBV4-1	TRBJ1-2	.	.	14	TGCGCCAGCAGCCTCCCCCCCGGCAATTCTGGCTACACCTTC	CASSLPPGNSGYTF
TRBV4-3	TRBJ1-2	.	.	13	TGCGCCAGCAGCCAGAATGATGGAGCTGGCTACACCTTC	CASSQNDGAGYTF
TRBV6-6	TRBJ1-1	.	.	13	TGTGCCAGCAGCAGGATGGGGGGATCGGGAGCTTTCTTT	CASSRMGGSGAFF
TRBV7-9	TRBJ1-2	.	.	14	TGTGCCAGCAGCCCGCAGGGGTCCGGCTATGGCTACACCTTC	CASSPQGSGYGYTF
TRBV13	TRBJ2-5	.	.	15	TGTGCCAGCAGCTTTAGGGGAGGCGACCAAGAGACCCAGTACTTC	CASSFRGGDQETQYF
TRBV7-3	TRBJ2-1	.	.	13	TGTGCCAGCAGCTTGGACCGCTACAATGAGCAGTTCTTC	CASSLDRYNEQFF
TRBV6-5	TRBJ2-7	TRBD1	.	14	TGTGCCAGCAAGCCGGGACAGGGACCCTACGAGCAGTACTTC	CASKPGQGPYEQYF
TRBV28	TRBJ1-5	TRBD1	once	16	TGTGCCAGCAGGCGGATTACAGGGGATAGCAATCAGCCCCAGCATTTT	CASRRITGDSNQPQHF
TRBV9	TRBJ1-2	TRBD1	.	14	TGTGCCAGCAGCCCCGACAGGGTAGACTATGGCTACACCTTC	CASSPDRVDYGYTF
TRBV6-4	TRBJ1-6	.	.	13	TGTGCCAGCAGTGACTCGGACAATTCACCCCTCCACTTT	CASSDSDNSPLHF
TRBV5-1	TRBJ2-7	.	.	13	TGCGCCAGCAGCACCGGGCCTCAGGGTGAGCAGTACTTT	CASSTGPQGEQYF
TRBV10-3	TRBJ1-2	.	.	16	TGTGCCATCAGTGGAGCCTCAGAGGCAGGTTTCTATGGCTACACCTTC	CAISGASEAGFYGYTF
TRBV5-1	TRBJ2-3	TRBD2	.	18	TGCGCCAGCAGCTTGTTGAAGCGGGGGGTCCTAACCACAGATACGCAGTATTTT	CASSLLKRGVLTTDTQYF
TRBV7-6	TRBJ2-7	.	.	13	TGTGCCAGCAGCTCAAGCGGACTCTACGAGCAGTACTTC	CASSSSGLYEQYF
TRBV19	TRBJ1-5	.	.	11	TGTGCCAGTAGTGCCGGGCCGGACCAGCATTTT	CASSAGPDQHF
TRBV7-6	TRBJ2-5	.	once	16	TGTGCCAGCAGGCGGGACTGGACAGTGCCACAAGAGACCCAGTACTTC	CASRRDWTVPQETQYF
TRBV9	TRBJ2-7	TRBD2	.	14	TGTGCCAGCAGCGTAAGCGGGGGGGTCTACGAGCAGTACTTC	CASSVSGGVYEQYF
TRBV7-9	TRBJ1-1	TRBD1	.	13	TGTGCCGGTCGGACAGGCCTGAACACTGAAGCTTTCTTT	CAGRTGLNTEAFF
TRBV2	TRBJ1-1	.	few	11	TGTGCCAGCATGGACCCGCTTGGGGCTTTCTTT	CASMDPLGAFF
TRBV6-1	TRBJ1-2	TRBD1	.	13	TGTGCCAGCACCAACAGGGGGAACTATGGCTACACCTTC	CASTNRGNYGYTF
TRBV15	TRBJ2-3	.	.	13	TGTGCCACCAGCAGCCCCCTCACAGATACGCAGTATTTT	CATSSPLTDTQYF
TRBV11-3	TRBJ1-1	.	.	12	TGTGCCAGCAGCAACGGTTTTGCTGAAGCTTTCTTT	CASSNGFAEAFF
TRBV4-2	TRBJ2-2	.	few	15	TGTGCCAGCAGCCAAGTGGCAGGGAAGACCGGGGAGCTGTTTTTT	CASSQVAGKTGELFF
TRBV2	TRBJ2-7	TRBD1	.	14	TGTGCCAGCAGAGATGACAGGGCCCGTCACGAGCAGTACTTC	CASRDDRARHEQYF
TRBV4-3	TRBJ2-1	.	.	15	TGCGCCAGCAGCCCCGTACCAGGGGCTTACAATGAGCAGTTCTTC	CASSPVPGAYNEQFF
TRBV2	TRBJ2-3	.	once	12	TGTGCCAGCAGTGATCCCACAGATACGCAGTATTTT	CASSDPTDTQYF
TRBV7-9	TRBJ2-3	.	.	17	TGTGCCAGCAAAGATCTTCGGGTTCTAGGTTCCACAGATACGCAGTATTTT	CASKDLRVLGSTDTQYF
TRBV11-3	TRBJ2-3	TRBD2	.	18	TGTGCCAGCAGCCCCGGGGTCATAGCGGGCTCCGCCGCAGATACGCAGTATTTT	CASSPGVIAGSAADTQYF
TRBV29-1	TRBJ2-1	TRBD2	.	14	TGCAGCGTTGAAGTACAGAATAGCGGGGGGTCGCAGTTCTTC	CSVEVQNSGGSQFF
TRBV4-1	TRBJ1-4	TRBD1	.	19	TGCGCCAGCAGCCTCCGATCGGGGGGGACAGGGGGCATAGATGAAAAACTGTTTTTT	CASSLRSGGTGGIDEKLFF
TRBV6-5	TRBJ1-4	.	.	15	TGTGCCAGCAGTTTAGGGATGGCAGGAAGGGAAAAACTGTTTTTT	CASSLGMAGREKLFF
TRBV29-1	TRBJ2-3	.	once	17	TGCAGCGTTGTCGGCTTCGGCTCGGGGGCTTCCACAGATACGCAGTATTTT	CSVVGFGSGASTDTQYF
TRBV14	TRBJ1-1	.	.	15	TGTGCCAGCAGCCAACTCCGGACACTGAACACTGAAGCTTTCTTT	CASSQLRTLNTEAFF
TRBV6-5	TRBJ1-6	.	many	15	TGTGCCAGCAGTTACTCGACCCAGGGGAGATCACCCCTCCACTTT	CASSYSTQGRSPLHF
TRBV19	TRBJ1-5	TRBD1	.	22	TGTGCCAGTAGTACCCCGGCCGAGACAGGGCCAATTGTGTTATTCTCGGGTCAGCCCCAGCATTTT	CASSTPAETGPIVLFSGQPQHF
TRBV5-1	TRBJ2-7	TRBD1	.	15	TGCGCCAGCAGCTTGGGGACAGGCCCTTTCTTGGAGCAGTACTTC	CASSLGTGPFLEQYF
TRBV6-6	TRBJ2-7	TRBD1	few	15	TGTGCCAGCAGTGAGGAGAGGGGGCTGGTGGGGGAGCAGTACTTC	CASSEERGLVGEQYF
TRBV19	TRBJ2-4	.	.	18	TGTGCCAGTAGTATAGACCCCGACGGGTTCCTAGCCAAAAACATTCAGTACTTC	CASSIDPDGFLAKNIQYF
TRBV2	TRBJ2-1	.	.	13	TGTGCCAGCAGCTACTCCACCAACAATGAGCAGTTCTTC	CASSYSTNNEQFF
TRBV5-6	TRBJ2-3	TRBD2	.	13	TGTGCCAGCGGCGGACTAGCGGGGGCCCCGCGGTATTTT	CASGGLAGAPRYF
TRBV19	TRBJ1-5	.	.	12	TGTGCCAGTCGGCAGGGAAATCAGCCCCAGCATTTT	CASRQGNQPQHF
TRBV10-1	TRBJ2-7	.	medium-sized	12	TGCGCCAGCAGTTACGACCGCTACGAGCAGTACTTC	CASSYDRYEQYF